This T cell receptor beta chain was captured by sequencing in a study of T-cell reconstitution after alpha-beta-depleted transplantation in children. This clonotype was counted a few times. CDR3 size: 15 residues. Trimming cost V 4 bases and J 4 bases; bases outside gene matches: 8. CDR1 and CDR2 from the germline V gene are SGHRS and YFSETQ. Molecular barcoding with unique molecular identifiers was used for the TCRbeta library. TCRdb reanalysed the PCR reads using MiXCR and keeps one entry per CDR3 protein. The repertoire consists of about 540,000 distinct CDR3 sequences, with around 17% occurring once and the leading ten covering 3% to 3.5%.

The chain combines TRBV5-1 with TRBJ2-1, with 7 nucleotides matching TRBD1. Sequencing was performed on PBMCs from the stem cell graft donor, taken from the stem cell graft. The sequence was collected from a human donor who donated a stem cell graft to a child with acute lymphoblastic leukemia. CDR3 in amino acids: CASSETGPPYNEQFF. The CDR3 DNA follows: TGCGCCAGCAGCGAGACAGGGCCCCCTTACAATGAGCAGTTCTTC.